Detailed here is one T cell receptor (beta chain). This entry is derived from a study of blood T cell repertoires in COVID-19. Study-level information: Acute and convalescent COVID-19 samples came from the United States, Italy and Spain.

V trimming: 5 bases; J trimming: 6 bases; junction bases outside the gene matches: 8. CDR1 MNHEY and CDR2 SMNVEV come from the germline V gene (reference sequence). This CDR3 is 15 amino acids long. Original methodology: Scientists estimated how many nucleated cells there were by amplifying reference gene primers. Here immunoSEQ multiplex PCR was the method, and the copy in TCRdb shows in-frame clones only, minus some. V, J and clone size are those of that table, while D and trimming were read from the DNA. The sample shows 120,000 to 150,000 clones, around nine tenths of them seen only once. The chain has TRBV27 and TRBJ2-1, with 9 bases fitting TRBD2. The source of this sequence is a human donor in a cohort sampled during active COVID-19. Material: peripheral blood. Written as DNA, the CDR3 is TGTGCCAGCAGTATGGGGCGGGGGGGCCCCAATGAGCAGTTCTTC. Amino acids: CASSMGRGGPNEQFF.